The 23 T cell receptor beta chains below were found in one sample sequenced in a study of neurological immune-mediated disorders (dated by TCRdb to 2018 to 2020). The library was generated by 5' RACE. Sequenced using an Illumina HiSeq 2500. TCRdb applied fastp at Q25 and MiXCR to the public reads, then kept only in-frame beta chains. Every entry covers one CDR3 protein and lists the most common genes and DNA from its rows. The sample table holds 55,000 to 75,000 distinct CDR3 sequences, of which 2% to 3% were seen once. The ten largest clones represent under 4% of the sample. The source material was PBMCs. These receptor sequences come from a man in his fifties with multiple sclerosis.

This clonotype was recorded at least ten times. The chain uses TRBV6-5 and TRBJ2-1; 8 bases line up with TRBD1. Trimming at V came to 7 bases and at J to 6 bases, leaving 14 bases not matched to a gene. The CDR3 runs 16 residues. Germline V gene lookup returns CDR1 MNHEY and CDR2 SVGAGI. The chain's CDR3 is CASTQLQDRVGNEQFF. The CDR3 coding sequence is TGTGCCAGCACCCAACTCCAGGACAGGGTGGGCAATGAGCAGTTCTTC.

This clonotype was seen repeatedly, ten times or more. The rearrangement uses TRBV5-1 and TRBJ2-7; D remains ambiguous. CDR1 is SGHRS, CDR2 YFSETQ, per germline. V lost 1 base, J lost 5 bases, and 13 bases lay in between. The CDR3 extends over 14 amino acids. CDR3 coding DNA: TGCGCCAGCAGCTTGTCTCGGTTCAGGCACGAGCAGTACTTC. It encodes CASSLSRFRHEQYF.

This clonotype was counted at least ten times. The rearrangement links TRBV20-1 to TRBJ2-5; D is ambiguous. The V end was cut by 5 bases, the J end by 3 bases, with 10 bases between. Germline-derived CDR1 and CDR2 are DFQATT and SNEGSKA (reference sequence). The CDR3 extends over 12 amino acids. Here the CDR3 DNA reads TGCAGTGCTTCCTTAAACAAAGAGACCCAGTACTTC. Translation gives CSASLNKETQYF.

The table lists this clonotype with many counts. This chain connects TRBV15 to TRBJ2-3; the match to TRBD1 covers 10 bases. V gave up 9 bases and J gave up 1 base; unmatched junction bases: 7. The CDR3 loop spans 15 amino acids. CDR1 and CDR2 (germline): LNHNV, YYDKDF (reference sequence). The CDR3 region is CATEPGTGGTDTQYF. In nucleotides, the CDR3 is TGTGCCACTGAACCCGGGACAGGGGGCACAGATACGCAGTATTTT.

This clonotype was counted at least ten times. The rearrangement joins TRBV29-1 to TRBJ2-3, with 7 bases that match TRBD2. Germline CDR1 SQVTM, CDR2 ANQGSEA. V shed 8 bases and J 3 bases; nucleotides not matched to a gene: 5. The CDR3 has 12 residues. The CDR3, as DNA: TGCAGCCTTTCGGGGGGTACAGATACGCAGTATTTT. This encodes CSLSGGTDTQYF.

As for this clonotype: With a much larger clone just one base away, this may be a read error. This chain uses TRBV27 with TRBJ1-5; 12 nucleotides match TRBD1. The CDR3 is 14 amino acids. The germline V gene has CDR1 MNHEY and CDR2 SMNVEV (reference sequence). CDR3 coding DNA: TGTGCCAGTTGGGACAGGGGGCTACGGTCGGCCCAGAATTTT. Amino acid sequence: CASWDRGLRSAQNF.

This clonotype was detected many times. In nucleotides, the CDR3 is TGTGCCAGCAGCCTCATGGAGGGTGGCTACACCTTC. It specifies CASSLMEGGYTF. This rearrangement joins TRBV3-1 to TRBJ1-2; D gene unclear. Germline lookup yields CDR1 LGHDT and CDR2 YNNKEL (reference sequence). Trimming left V 4 bases short and J 7 bases short, with 10 bases between. This CDR3 has 12 residues. Supplemented by reference TRBV3-1 and TRBJ1-2, the full variable domain reads DTAVSQTPKYLVTQMGNDKSIKCEQNLGHDTMYWYKQDSKKFLKIMFSYNNKELIINETVPNRFSPKSPDKAHLNLHINSLELGDSAVYFCASSLMEGGYTFGSGTRLTVV.

This clonotype has a count of ten or more. This chain joins TRBV21-1 and TRBJ2-5; the table's D call TRBD1 went unverified against the DNA. TRBV21-1 represents a pseudogene. This CDR3 is built from 16 residues. CDR3 sequence (DNA): TGTGCCAGCAGCAAAAGGGAGACAGCGAGACAAGAGACCCAGTACTTC. It yields the protein CASSKRETARQETQYF.

This clonotype was counted ten times or more. This chain uses TRBV12-3 or TRBV12-4 with TRBJ2-5, with 8 bases lining up with TRBD1. This CDR3 has 15 residues. After removal of 4 bases from V and 4 bases from J, the junction contained 8 bases not matched to a gene. This chain's CDR3 is CASSWAGGRGETQYF. Written as DNA, the CDR3 is TGTGCCAGCAGTTGGGCAGGGGGCCGGGGAGAGACCCAGTACTTC.

This clonotype was detected ten times or more. J is TRBJ1-2 and V is TRBV20-1, with TRBD1 as a possible D gene (6 bases). This CDR3 region has 17 residues. The germline V gene encodes CDR1 DFQATT and CDR2 SNEGSKA (reference sequence). Trimming shortened V by 3 bases and J by 1 base, and 21 bases separated the two germline ends. The DNA of the CDR3 is TGCAGTGCTAGGCCGGCAGGGGCCGACTCATATAACTATGGCTACACCTTC. The encoded protein is CSARPAGADSYNYGYTF.

The sample holds many counts of this clonotype. The rearrangement uses TRBV4-2 and TRBJ1-1; no clear D gene. This CDR3 is 14 amino acids long. Germline V gene data show CDR1 as LGHNA and CDR2 as YNFKEQ. V was trimmed by 6 bases and J by 1 base, leaving 12 bases between them. The CDR3 DNA is TGTGCCAGCAGACGGGAAAACCGGAACACTGAAGCTTTCTTT. It encodes CASRRENRNTEAFF.

This clonotype has just a few counts. The gene calls are TRBV6-1 and TRBJ2-7; D not certain. The V end was cut by 3 bases, the J end by 3 bases, with 9 bases between. The CDR3 has 13 amino acids. The V gene's germline CDR1 is MNHNS and CDR2 SASEGT. CDR3 residues: CASSDALGYEQYF. DNA for the CDR3: TGTGCCAGCAGTGACGCATTAGGCTACGAGCAGTACTTC.

This clonotype has a count of ten or more. The chain combines TRBV14 with TRBJ2-5; D not certain. The CDR3 is made up of 13 amino acids. V was cut by 6 bases and J by 0 bases, with 8 bases left in between. The V gene's germline CDR1 is SGHDN and CDR2 FVKESK. CDR3 bases: TGTGCCAGCAGTTTTAACTACCAAGAGACCCAGTACTTC. This gives the protein CASSFNYQETQYF.

This clonotype has a count of ten or more. The chain is built from TRBV20-1 and TRBJ1-1; TRBD1 is a possible D gene (6 bases). Germline loops: CDR1 DFQATT, CDR2 SNEGSKA (reference sequence). The CDR3 sequence is 12 residues long. Trimming removed 4 bases from V and 4 bases from J, with 10 bases in between. The CDR3 loop reads CSAKGGSTEAFF. CDR3 DNA sequence: TGCAGTGCTAAGGGGGGGAGCACTGAAGCTTTCTTT.

There are many counts of this clonotype. The rearrangement uses TRBV29-1 and TRBJ1-1, with D perhaps TRBD1 (6 bases). The CDR3 covers 13 residues. Germline CDR1 SQVTM, CDR2 ANQGSEA. V was cut by 5 bases and J by 1 base, with 11 bases left in between. CDR3 nucleotides: TGCAGCGTTTGCCAGGGGACGAACACTGAAGCTTTCTTT. The encoded protein is CSVCQGTNTEAFF.

This clonotype was observed at least ten times. The genes are TRBV5-1 and TRBJ2-2; D gene unclear. The CDR3 spans 14 residues. Germline loops: CDR1 SGHRS, CDR2 YFSETQ. Trimming shortened V by 4 bases and J by 4 bases, and 11 bases separated the two germline ends. CDR3 nucleotide sequence: TGCGCCAGCAGCGAGCAAGGGCCCACCGGGGAGCTGTTTTTT. This gives the protein CASSEQGPTGELFF.

This clonotype was counted ten times or more. This rearrangement joins TRBV7-7 to TRBJ2-1; D remains ambiguous. Trimming pared 5 bases from V and 0 bases from J, leaving 11 bases between. CDR3 size: 15 residues. The germline CDR1 and CDR2 sequences are SSHAT and FNYEAQ (reference sequence). The CDR3 DNA reads as TGTGCCAGCAGCACCCACACCAGCTCCTACAATGAGCAGTTCTTC. Its translation is CASSTHTSSYNEQFF.

This clonotype was counted at least ten times. CDR3: CASSQDRSDYEQYF. CDR3 DNA: TGTGCCAGCAGCCAAGATAGGTCCGATTACGAGCAGTACTTC. The rearrangement links TRBV4-2 to TRBJ2-7; D remains unclear. Germline V gene data show CDR1 as LGHNA and CDR2 as YNFKEQ. V lost 0 bases, J lost 4 bases, and 10 bases lay in between. This CDR3 comprises 14 residues.

This clonotype was seen ten or more times. The V and J genes are TRBV20-1 and TRBJ2-5, with 8 bases lining up with TRBD2. The CDR3 totals 13 residues. Germline assignment: CDR1 DFQATT and CDR2 SNEGSKA (reference sequence). Unmatched junction bases numbered 7, after V lost 6 bases and J lost 4 bases. The CDR3 loop is CSAPLAGPETQYF. In nucleotides, the CDR3 is TGCAGTGCACCGCTAGCGGGTCCAGAGACCCAGTACTTC.

This clonotype was seen a handful of times. A much bigger clone sits one base away, suggesting this may be a read error. No conserved phenylalanine or tryptophan ends this CDR3, so it is likely a read error. The DNA of the CDR3 is TGCAGCGTTGAGGAGTGGGACAGGGCCAAAAACATTCAGTACTGC. Amino acids: CSVEEWDRAKNIQYC. The gene calls are TRBV29-1 and TRBJ2-4, with 8 bases lining up with TRBD1. Unmatched junction bases numbered 5, after V lost 3 bases and J lost 1 base. Germline CDR1 and CDR2: SQVTM and ANQGSEA. The CDR3 has 15 amino acids.

The sample holds many counts of this clonotype. The chain has TRBV6-5 and TRBJ2-7; 9 nucleotides agree with TRBD1. Germline V gene sequence: CDR1 MNHEY, CDR2 SVGAGI. Trimming removed 6 bases from V and 3 bases from J; junction bases left unmatched: 9. This CDR3 is 15 amino acids long. In DNA, the CDR3 is TGTGCCAGCAGCTTACAGGGGGCCCTCGGCTACGAGCAGTACTTC. This translates into CASSLQGALGYEQYF.

This clonotype was detected only a few times. It may be a read error: a sequence one base away is much more abundant. The gene calls are TRBV3-1 and TRBJ2-5; D perhaps matches TRBD2 (5 bases). Germline V gene data show CDR1 as LGHDT and CDR2 as YNNKEL (reference sequence). This CDR3 is built from 12 residues. CDR3 DNA: TGTGACAGCGGATCCGAAGGGAAGACCCAGTACTTC. Its translation is CDSGSEGKTQYF.

This clonotype was seen ten or more times. The rearrangement uses TRBV20-1 and TRBJ2-5, with D tentatively TRBD2 (5 bases). Germline assignment: CDR1 DFQATT and CDR2 SNEGSKA (reference sequence). The germline V and J ends were trimmed by 3 bases and 7 bases, with 15 bases remaining between them. CDR3 length: 13 residues. The DNA for the CDR3 is TGCAGTGCTAGGTTCGGTTTGAGGGCGACCCAGTACTTC. Its translation: CSARFGLRATQYF.